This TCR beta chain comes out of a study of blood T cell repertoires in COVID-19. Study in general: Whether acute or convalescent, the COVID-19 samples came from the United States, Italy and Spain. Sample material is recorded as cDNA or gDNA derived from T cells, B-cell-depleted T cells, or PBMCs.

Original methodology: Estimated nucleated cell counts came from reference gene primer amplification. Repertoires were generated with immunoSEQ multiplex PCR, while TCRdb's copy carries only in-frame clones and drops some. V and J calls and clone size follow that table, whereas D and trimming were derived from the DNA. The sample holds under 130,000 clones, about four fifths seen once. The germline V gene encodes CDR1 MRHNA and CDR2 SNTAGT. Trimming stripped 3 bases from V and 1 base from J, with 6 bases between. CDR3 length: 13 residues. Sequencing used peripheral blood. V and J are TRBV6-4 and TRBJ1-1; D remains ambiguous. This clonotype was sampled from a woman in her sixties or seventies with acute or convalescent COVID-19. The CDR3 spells CASSETENTEAFF. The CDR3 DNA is TGTGCCAGCAGTGAAACAGAGAACACTGAAGCTTTCTTT.